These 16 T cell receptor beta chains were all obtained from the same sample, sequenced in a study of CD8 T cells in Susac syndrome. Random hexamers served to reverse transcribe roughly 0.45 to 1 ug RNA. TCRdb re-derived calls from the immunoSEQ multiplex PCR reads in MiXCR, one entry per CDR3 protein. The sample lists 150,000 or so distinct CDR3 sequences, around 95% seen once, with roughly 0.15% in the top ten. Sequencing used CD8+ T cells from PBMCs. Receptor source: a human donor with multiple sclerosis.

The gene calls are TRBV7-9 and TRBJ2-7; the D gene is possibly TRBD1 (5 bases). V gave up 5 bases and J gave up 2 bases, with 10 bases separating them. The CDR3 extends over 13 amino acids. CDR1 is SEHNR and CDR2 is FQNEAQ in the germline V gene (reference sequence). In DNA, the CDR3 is TGTGCCAGCAGCCCGACAGCAACCTACGAGCAGTACTTC. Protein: CASSPTATYEQYF.

CDR3 in amino acids: CASSHWGPGTNTEAFF. CDR3 nucleotide sequence: TGCGCCAGCAGCCACTGGGGGCCAGGGACGAACACTGAAGCTTTCTTT. The V gene is TRBV4-1, the J gene TRBJ1-1; D is possibly TRBD1 (6 bases). Trimming cost V 3 bases and J 1 base, with 15 bases left between them. This CDR3 is 16 amino acids long. CDR1 and CDR2 from the germline V gene are MGHRA and YSYEKL.

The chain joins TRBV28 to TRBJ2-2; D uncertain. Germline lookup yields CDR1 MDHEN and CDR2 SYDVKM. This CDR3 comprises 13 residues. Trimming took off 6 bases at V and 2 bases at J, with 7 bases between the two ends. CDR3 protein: CASSQFNTGELFF. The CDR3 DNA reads TGTGCCAGCAGCCAGTTTAACACCGGGGAGCTGTTTTTT.

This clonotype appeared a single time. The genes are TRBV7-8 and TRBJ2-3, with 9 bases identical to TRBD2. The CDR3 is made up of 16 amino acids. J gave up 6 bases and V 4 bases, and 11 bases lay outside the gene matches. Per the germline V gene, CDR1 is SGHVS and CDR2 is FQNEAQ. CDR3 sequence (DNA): TGTGCCAGCAGCTCCGAGCGGGGGGCCTATGGGGATACGCAGTATTTT. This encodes CASSSERGAYGDTQYF.

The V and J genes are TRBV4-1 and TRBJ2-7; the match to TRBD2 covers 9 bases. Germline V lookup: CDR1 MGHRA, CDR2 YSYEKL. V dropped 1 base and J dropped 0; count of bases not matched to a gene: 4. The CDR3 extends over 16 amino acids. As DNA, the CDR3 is TGCGCCAGCAGCCAAGGGCTAGCGGGGATCTCCTACGAGCAGTACTTC. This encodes CASSQGLAGISYEQYF.

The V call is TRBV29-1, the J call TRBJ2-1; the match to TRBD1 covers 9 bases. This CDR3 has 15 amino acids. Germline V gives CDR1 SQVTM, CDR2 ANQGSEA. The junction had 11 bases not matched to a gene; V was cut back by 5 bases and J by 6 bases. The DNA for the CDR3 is TGCAGCGTTCGTAATCCGGGACAGGGAGGCAATGAGCAGTTCTTC. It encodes CSVRNPGQGGNEQFF.

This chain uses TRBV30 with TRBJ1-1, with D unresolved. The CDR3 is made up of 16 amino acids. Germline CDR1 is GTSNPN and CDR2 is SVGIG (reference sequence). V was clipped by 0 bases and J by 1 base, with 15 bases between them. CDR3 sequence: CAWSVLLGQTNTEAFF. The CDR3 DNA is TGTGCCTGGAGTGTACTGCTCGGGCAGACGAACACTGAAGCTTTCTTT. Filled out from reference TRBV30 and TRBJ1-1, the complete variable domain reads SQTIHQWPATLVQPVGSPLSLECTVEGTSNPNLYWYRQAAGRGLQLLFYSVGIGQISSEVPQNLSASRPQDRQFILSSKKLLLSDSGFYLCAWSVLLGQTNTEAFFGQGTRLTVV.

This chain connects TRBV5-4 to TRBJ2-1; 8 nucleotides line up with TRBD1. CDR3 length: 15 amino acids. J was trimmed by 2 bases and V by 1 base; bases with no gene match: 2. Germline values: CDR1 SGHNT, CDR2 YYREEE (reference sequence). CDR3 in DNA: TGTGCCAGCAGCTTGTCCAGGGGGCCCTACAATGAGCAGTTCTTC. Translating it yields CASSLSRGPYNEQFF. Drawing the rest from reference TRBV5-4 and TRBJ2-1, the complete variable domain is ETGVTQSPTHLIKTRGQQVTLRCSSQSGHNTVSWYQQALGQGPQFIFQYYREEENGRGNFPPRFSGLQFPNYSSELNVNALELDDSALYLCASSLSRGPYNEQFFGPGTRLTVL.

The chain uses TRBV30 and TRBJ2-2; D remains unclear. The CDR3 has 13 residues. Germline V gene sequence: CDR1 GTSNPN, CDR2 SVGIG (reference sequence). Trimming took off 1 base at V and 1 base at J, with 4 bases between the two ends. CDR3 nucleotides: TGTGCCTGGAGTGAGGTGAACACCGGGGAGCTGTTTTTT. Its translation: CAWSEVNTGELFF.

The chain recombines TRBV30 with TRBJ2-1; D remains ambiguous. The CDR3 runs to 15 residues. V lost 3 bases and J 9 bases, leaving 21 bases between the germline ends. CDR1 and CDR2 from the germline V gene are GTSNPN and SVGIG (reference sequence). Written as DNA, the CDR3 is TGTGCCTGGAGCTCCCCGACCCATCAGTTCGGTGAGCAGTTCTTC. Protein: CAWSSPTHQFGEQFF. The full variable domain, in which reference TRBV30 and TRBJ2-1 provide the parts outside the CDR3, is SQTIHQWPATLVQPVGSPLSLECTVEGTSNPNLYWYRQAAGRGLQLLFYSVGIGQISSEVPQNLSASRPQDRQFILSSKKLLLSDSGFYLCAWSSPTHQFGEQFFGPGTRLTVL.

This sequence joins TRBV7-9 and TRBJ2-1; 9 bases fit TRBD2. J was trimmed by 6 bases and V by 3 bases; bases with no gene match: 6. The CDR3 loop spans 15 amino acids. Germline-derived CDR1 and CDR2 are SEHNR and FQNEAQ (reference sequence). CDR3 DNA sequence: TGTGCCAGCAGCTTTAGCGGGGGTGATCCCAATGAGCAGTTCTTC. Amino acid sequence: CASSFSGGDPNEQFF.

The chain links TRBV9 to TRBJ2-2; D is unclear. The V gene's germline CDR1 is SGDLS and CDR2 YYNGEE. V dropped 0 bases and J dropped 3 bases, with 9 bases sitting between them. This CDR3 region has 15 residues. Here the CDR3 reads CASSVGLGDTGELFF. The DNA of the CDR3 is TGTGCCAGCAGCGTAGGACTTGGGGACACCGGGGAGCTGTTTTTT. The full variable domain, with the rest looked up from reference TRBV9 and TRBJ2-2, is DSGVTQTPKHLITATGQRVTLRCSPRSGDLSVYWYQQSLDQGLQFLIQYYNGEERAKGNILERFSAQQFPDLHSELNLSSLELGDSALYFCASSVGLGDTGELFFGEGSRLTVL.

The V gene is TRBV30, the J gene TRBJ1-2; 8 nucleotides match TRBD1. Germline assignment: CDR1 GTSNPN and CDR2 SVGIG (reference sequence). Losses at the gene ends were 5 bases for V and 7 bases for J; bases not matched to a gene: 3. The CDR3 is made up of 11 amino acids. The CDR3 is CAWGQGGGYTF. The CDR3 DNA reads TGTGCCTGGGGACAGGGAGGTGGCTACACCTTC.

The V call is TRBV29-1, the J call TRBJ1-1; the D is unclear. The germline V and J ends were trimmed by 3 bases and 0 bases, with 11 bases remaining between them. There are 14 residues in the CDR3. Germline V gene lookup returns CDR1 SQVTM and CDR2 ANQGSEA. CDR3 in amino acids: CSVDSSTMNTEAFF. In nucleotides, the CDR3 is TGCAGCGTTGATAGTAGCACCATGAACACTGAAGCTTTCTTT. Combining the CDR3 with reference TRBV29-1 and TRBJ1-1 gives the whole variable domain SAVISQKPSRDICQRGTSLTIQCQVDSQVTMMFWYRQQPGQSLTLIATANQGSEATYESGFVIDKFPISRPNLTFSTLTVSNMSPEDSSIYLCSVDSSTMNTEAFFGQGTRLTVV.

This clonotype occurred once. The CDR3 region is CASSLGLAVPQFF. CDR3 nucleotides: TGTGCCAGCAGTTTAGGGCTAGCGGTGCCTCAGTTCTTC. This chain connects TRBV27 to TRBJ2-1; 7 nucleotides align to TRBD2. The germline V gene has CDR1 MNHEY and CDR2 SMNVEV (reference sequence). Trimming removed 2 bases from V and 13 bases from J; junction bases left unmatched: 8. The CDR3 loop spans 13 amino acids.

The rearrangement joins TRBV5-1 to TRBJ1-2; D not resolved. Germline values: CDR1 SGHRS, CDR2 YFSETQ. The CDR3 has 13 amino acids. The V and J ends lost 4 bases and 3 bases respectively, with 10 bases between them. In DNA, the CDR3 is TGCGCCAGCAGCACGGGTGAGCACTATGGCTACACCTTC. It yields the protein CASSTGEHYGYTF. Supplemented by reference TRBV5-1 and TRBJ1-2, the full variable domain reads KAGVTQTPRYLIKTRGQQVTLSCSPISGHRSVSWYQQTPGQGLQFLFEYFSETQRNKGNFPGRFSGRQFSNSRSEMNVSTLELGDSALYLCASSTGEHYGYTFGSGTRLTVV.